This is a list of T cell receptor beta chains from one sample in a study of cytomegalovirus exposure and HLA in healthy donors. Assay: immunoSEQ multiplex PCR; the TCRdb copy retains only in-frame clones and omits some. This table has roughly 150,000 clones, 82% appearing once. Sequencing input: PBMCs. The receptors here all came from a girl aged 10 to 17 in good health and CMV-seropositive. Both conserved end residues are part of each CDR3. D genes are given only for firm matches. Not all rows give a size; the values are once, few, many and, for expanded clones, a class.

TRBJ2-2,TRBD1,TRBV25-1,once,CASSEGTDPGELFF,TGTGCCAGCAGTGAAGGGACAGACCCCGGGGAGCTGTTTTTT
TRBJ2-3,TRBD1,TRBV7-2,.,CASSVDRGAADTQYF,TGTGCCAGCAGCGTTGACAGGGGAGCAGCAGATACGCAGTATTTT
TRBJ2-5,.,TRBV11-3,.,CASSLGPQETQYF,TGTGCCAGCAGCTTAGGGCCCCAAGAGACCCAGTACTTC
TRBJ2-5,.,TRBV7-2,.,CASTSAGTEGETQYF,TGTGCCAGCACTTCGGCGGGCACGGAGGGGGAGACCCAGTACTTC
TRBJ1-5,.,TRBV28,once,CASSLPRGNNQPQHF,TGTGCCAGCAGTTTGCCCAGGGGAAACAATCAGCCCCAGCATTTT
TRBJ1-5,.,TRBV28,.,CASSLSGLPQHF,TGTGCCAGCAGTTTGTCGGGGTTGCCCCAGCATTTT
TRBJ2-7,.,TRBV6-1,.,CASSGQLYEQYF,TGTGCCAGCAGTGGACAGCTTTACGAGCAGTACTTC
TRBJ1-5,TRBD1,TRBV9,.,CASSRDSNFNQPQHF,TGTGCCAGCAGCCGGGACAGCAACTTCAATCAGCCCCAGCATTTT
TRBJ2-7,TRBD1,TRBV7-8,.,CASSGTDYEQYF,TGTGCCAGCTCCGGGACAGACTACGAGCAGTACTTC
TRBJ2-1,TRBD2,TRBV7-8,.,CASSSAPGLAGDSYNEQFF,TGTGCCAGCAGTTCAGCTCCGGGACTAGCGGGCGACTCCTACAATGAGCAGTTCTTC
TRBJ2-7,.,TRBV19,.,CASATGHSYEQYF,TGTGCCAGTGCTACGGGACACTCCTACGAGCAGTACTTC
TRBJ2-7,.,TRBV15,.,CATSLTVGEQYF,TGTGCCACCAGTCTTACCGTCGGCGAGCAGTACTTC
TRBJ1-1,.,TRBV7-2,.,CASSYWGASTEAFF,TGTGCCAGCAGCTATTGGGGCGCGAGCACTGAAGCTTTCTTT
TRBJ1-4,.,TRBV10-1,.,CASSDFMTSFLEKLFF,TGCGCCAGCAGTGATTTCATGACTTCATTTCTTGAAAAACTGTTTTTT
TRBJ2-1,TRBD2,TRBV9,.,CASSVTSGGAANEQFF,TGTGCCAGCAGCGTGACTAGCGGGGGGGCTGCCAATGAGCAGTTCTTC
TRBJ1-1,TRBD1,TRBV5-6,once,CASSLVGTGRTEAFF,TGTGCCAGCAGCTTGGTTGGGACAGGGCGGACTGAAGCTTTCTTT
TRBJ2-7,TRBD1,TRBV13,.,CASSPGDSSYEQYF,TGTGCCAGCAGCCCTGGGGACAGCTCCTACGAGCAGTACTTC
TRBJ1-2,.,TRBV21-1,.,CASSKESGRPYGYTF,TGTGCCAGCAGCAAAGAGTCCGGGAGACCATATGGCTACACCTTC
TRBJ2-2,.,TRBV10-3,.,CAIRAGRLANTGELFF,TGTGCCATCAGGGCGGGACGGCTAGCGAACACCGGGGAGCTGTTTTTT
TRBJ1-6,TRBD1,TRBV5-1,.,CASSLDRGAYSPLHF,TGCGCCAGCAGCTTGGACAGGGGCGCCTATTCACCCCTCCACTTT
TRBJ2-5,TRBD2,TRBV28,.,CASNLGRVKETQYF,TGTGCCAGCAATCTGGGGAGGGTGAAAGAGACCCAGTACTTC